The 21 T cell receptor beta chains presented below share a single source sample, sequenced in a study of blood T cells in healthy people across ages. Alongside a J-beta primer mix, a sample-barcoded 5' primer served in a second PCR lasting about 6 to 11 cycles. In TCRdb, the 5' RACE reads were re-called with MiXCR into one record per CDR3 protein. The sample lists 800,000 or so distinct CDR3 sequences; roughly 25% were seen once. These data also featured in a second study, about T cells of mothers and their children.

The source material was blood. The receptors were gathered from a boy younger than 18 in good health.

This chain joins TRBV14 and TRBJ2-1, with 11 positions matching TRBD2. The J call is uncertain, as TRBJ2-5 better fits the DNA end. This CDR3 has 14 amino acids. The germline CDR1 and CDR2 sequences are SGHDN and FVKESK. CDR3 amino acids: CASSRLAGMETQYF. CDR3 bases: TGTGCCAGCTCACGACTAGCGGGGATGGAGACCCAGTACTTC.

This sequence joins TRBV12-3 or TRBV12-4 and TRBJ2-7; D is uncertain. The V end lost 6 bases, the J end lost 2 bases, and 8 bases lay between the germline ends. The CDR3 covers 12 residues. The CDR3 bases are TGTGCCAGCAGCTCCTTTGCCTACGAGCAGTACTTC. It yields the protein CASSSFAYEQYF.

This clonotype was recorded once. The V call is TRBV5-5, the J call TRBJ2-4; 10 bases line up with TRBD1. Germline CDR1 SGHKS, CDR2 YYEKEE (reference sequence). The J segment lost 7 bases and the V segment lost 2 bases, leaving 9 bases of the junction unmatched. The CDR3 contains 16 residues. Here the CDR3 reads CASSFSTGGGLNIQYF. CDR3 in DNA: TGTGCCAGCAGCTTTTCGACAGGGGGCGGACTGAACATTCAGTACTTC.

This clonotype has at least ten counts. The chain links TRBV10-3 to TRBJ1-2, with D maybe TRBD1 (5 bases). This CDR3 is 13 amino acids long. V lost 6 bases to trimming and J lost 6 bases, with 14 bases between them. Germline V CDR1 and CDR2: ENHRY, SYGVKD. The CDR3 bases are TGTGCCATCAGCCAAGCGGGGGGGGATGGCTACACCTTC. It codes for CAISQAGGDGYTF.

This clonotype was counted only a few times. The CDR3: CASSPTTRSGANVLTF. The CDR3, as DNA: TGTGCCAGCAGCCCGACGACGAGGTCTGGGGCCAACGTCCTGACTTTC. The V gene is TRBV9, the J gene TRBJ2-6; D remains ambiguous. The germline V gene has CDR1 SGDLS and CDR2 YYNGEE. The ends were cut back, 4 bases at V and 1 base at J, with 12 bases in the middle. The CDR3 has 16 residues.

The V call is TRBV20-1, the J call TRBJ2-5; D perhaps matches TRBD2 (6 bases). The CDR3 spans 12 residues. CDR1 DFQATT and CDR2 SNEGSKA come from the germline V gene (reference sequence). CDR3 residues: CGGRQQKETQYF. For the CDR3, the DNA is TGCGGAGGGCGGCAGCAGAAAGAGACCCAGTACTTC.

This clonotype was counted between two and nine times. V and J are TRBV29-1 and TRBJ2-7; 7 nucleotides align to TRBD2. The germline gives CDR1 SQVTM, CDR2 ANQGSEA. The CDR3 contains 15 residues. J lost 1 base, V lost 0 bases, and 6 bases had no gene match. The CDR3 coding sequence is TGCAGCGTTGAAGACGGCGGGGGACCGTCCTACGAGCAGTACTTC. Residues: CSVEDGGGPSYEQYF.

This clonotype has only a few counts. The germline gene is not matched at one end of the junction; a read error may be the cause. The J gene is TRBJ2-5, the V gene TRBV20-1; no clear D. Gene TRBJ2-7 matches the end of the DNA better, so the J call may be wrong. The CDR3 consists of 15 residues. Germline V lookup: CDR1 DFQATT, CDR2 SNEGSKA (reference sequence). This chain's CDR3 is CSARDSSFSPYEQYF. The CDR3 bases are TGCAGCGCTAGAGATTCGTCCTTTAGCCCCTACGAGCAGTACTTC.

Written as DNA, the CDR3 is TGCAGCGTTGTTAGGACAGCTAACTATGGCTACACCTTC. As protein: CSVVRTANYGYTF. The V gene is TRBV29-1, the J gene TRBJ1-2; D possibly corresponds to TRBD1 (6 bases). Trimming shortened V by 4 bases and J by 0 bases, and 9 bases separated the two germline ends. The CDR3 contains 13 residues. The germline CDR1 and CDR2 sequences are SQVTM and ANQGSEA. Full variable domain (remainder filled in from reference TRBV29-1 and TRBJ1-2): SAVISQKPSRDICQRGTSLTIQCQVDSQVTMMFWYRQQPGQSLTLIATANQGSEATYESGFVIDKFPISRPNLTFSTLTVSNMSPEDSSIYLCSVVRTANYGYTFGSGTRLTVV.

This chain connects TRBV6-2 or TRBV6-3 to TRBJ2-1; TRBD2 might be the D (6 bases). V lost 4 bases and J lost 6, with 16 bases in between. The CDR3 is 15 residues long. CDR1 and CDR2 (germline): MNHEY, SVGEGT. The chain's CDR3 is CASSLEGSWFNEQFF. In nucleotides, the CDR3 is TGTGCCAGCAGTTTGGAGGGGTCCTGGTTCAATGAGCAGTTCTTC.

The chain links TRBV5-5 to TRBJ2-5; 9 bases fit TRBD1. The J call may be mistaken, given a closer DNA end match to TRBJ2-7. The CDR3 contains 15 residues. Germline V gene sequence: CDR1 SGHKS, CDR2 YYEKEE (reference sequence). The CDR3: CASSLVGQGEYEQYF. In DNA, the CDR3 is TGTGCCAGCAGCTTGGTGGGACAGGGTGAATACGAGCAGTACTTC.

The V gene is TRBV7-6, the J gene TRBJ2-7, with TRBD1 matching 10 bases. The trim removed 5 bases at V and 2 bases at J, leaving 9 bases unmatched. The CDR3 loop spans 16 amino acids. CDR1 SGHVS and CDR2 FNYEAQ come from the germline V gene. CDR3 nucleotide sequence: TGTGCCAGCAGCCGAGGCCCCGGGACAGGGGCCTACGAGCAGTACTTC. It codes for CASSRGPGTGAYEQYF.

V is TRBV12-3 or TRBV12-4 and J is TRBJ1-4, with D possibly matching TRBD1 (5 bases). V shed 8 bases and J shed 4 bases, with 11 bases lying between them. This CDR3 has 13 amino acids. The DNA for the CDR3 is TGTGCCAGCCTCGACAGAAATAATGAAAAACTGTTTTTT. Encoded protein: CASLDRNNEKLFF.

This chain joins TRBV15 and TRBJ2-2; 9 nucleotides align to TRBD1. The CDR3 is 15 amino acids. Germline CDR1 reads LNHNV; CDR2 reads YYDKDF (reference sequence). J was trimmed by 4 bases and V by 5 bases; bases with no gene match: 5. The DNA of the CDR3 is TGTGCCACCAGCTCCGGGACAGGGCGCACCGGGGAGCTGTTTTTT. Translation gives CATSSGTGRTGELFF.

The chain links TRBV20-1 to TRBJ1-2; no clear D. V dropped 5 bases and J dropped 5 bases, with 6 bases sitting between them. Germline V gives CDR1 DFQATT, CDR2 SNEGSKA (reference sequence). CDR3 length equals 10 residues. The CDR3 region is CSAVGYGYTF. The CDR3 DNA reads TGCAGTGCTGTGGGGTATGGCTACACCTTC.

CDR3 protein: CSADSGLAGLPDTQYF. The CDR3 nucleotides are TGCAGTGCTGACTCGGGACTAGCGGGGCTCCCAGATACGCAGTATTTT. The rearrangement uses TRBV20-1 and TRBJ2-3; 13 bases map to TRBD2. The junction had 9 bases not matched to a gene; V was cut back by 5 bases and J by 4 bases. Germline loops: CDR1 DFQATT, CDR2 SNEGSKA (reference sequence). The length of the CDR3 is 16 residues.

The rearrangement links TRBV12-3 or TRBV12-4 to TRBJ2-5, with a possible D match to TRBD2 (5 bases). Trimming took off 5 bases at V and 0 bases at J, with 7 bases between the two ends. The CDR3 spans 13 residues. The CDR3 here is CASSTSHQETQYF. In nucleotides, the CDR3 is TGTGCCAGCAGTACTAGTCACCAAGAGACCCAGTACTTC.

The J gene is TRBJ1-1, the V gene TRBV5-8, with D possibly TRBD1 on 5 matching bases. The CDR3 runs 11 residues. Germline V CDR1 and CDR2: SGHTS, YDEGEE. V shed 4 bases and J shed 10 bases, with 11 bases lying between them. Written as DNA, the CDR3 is TGTGCCAGCAGCAGGGACCTTCTAGCTTTCTTT. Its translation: CASSRDLLAFF.

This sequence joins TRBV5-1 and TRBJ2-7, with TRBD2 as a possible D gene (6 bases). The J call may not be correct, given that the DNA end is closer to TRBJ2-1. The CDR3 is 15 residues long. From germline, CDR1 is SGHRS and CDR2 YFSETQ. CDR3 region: CASSLTGAYYNEQFF. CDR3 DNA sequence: TGCGCCAGCAGCTTGACGGGAGCTTATTACAATGAGCAGTTCTTC.

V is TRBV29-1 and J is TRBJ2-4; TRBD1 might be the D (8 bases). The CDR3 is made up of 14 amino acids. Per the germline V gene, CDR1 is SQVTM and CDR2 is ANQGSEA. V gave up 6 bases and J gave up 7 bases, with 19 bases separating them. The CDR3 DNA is TGCAGCGTCACTACAGGGGGGGGGAGTAACATTCAGTACTTC. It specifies CSVTTGGGSNIQYF. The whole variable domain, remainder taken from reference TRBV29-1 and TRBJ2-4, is SAVISQKPSRDICQRGTSLTIQCQVDSQVTMMFWYRQQPGQSLTLIATANQGSEATYESGFVIDKFPISRPNLTFSTLTVSNMSPEDSSIYLCSVTTGGGSNIQYFGAGTRLSVL.

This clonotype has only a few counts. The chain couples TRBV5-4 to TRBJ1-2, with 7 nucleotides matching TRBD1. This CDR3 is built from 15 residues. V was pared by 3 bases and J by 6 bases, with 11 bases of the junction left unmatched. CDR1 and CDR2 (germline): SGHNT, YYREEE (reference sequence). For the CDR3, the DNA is TGTGCCAGCAGCTCCGGGGACAGACACCTGGATGGCTACACCTTC. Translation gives CASSSGDRHLDGYTF. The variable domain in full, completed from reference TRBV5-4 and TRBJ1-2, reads ETGVTQSPTHLIKTRGQQVTLRCSSQSGHNTVSWYQQALGQGPQFIFQYYREEENGRGNFPPRFSGLQFPNYSSELNVNALELDDSALYLCASSSGDRHLDGYTFGSGTRLTVV.